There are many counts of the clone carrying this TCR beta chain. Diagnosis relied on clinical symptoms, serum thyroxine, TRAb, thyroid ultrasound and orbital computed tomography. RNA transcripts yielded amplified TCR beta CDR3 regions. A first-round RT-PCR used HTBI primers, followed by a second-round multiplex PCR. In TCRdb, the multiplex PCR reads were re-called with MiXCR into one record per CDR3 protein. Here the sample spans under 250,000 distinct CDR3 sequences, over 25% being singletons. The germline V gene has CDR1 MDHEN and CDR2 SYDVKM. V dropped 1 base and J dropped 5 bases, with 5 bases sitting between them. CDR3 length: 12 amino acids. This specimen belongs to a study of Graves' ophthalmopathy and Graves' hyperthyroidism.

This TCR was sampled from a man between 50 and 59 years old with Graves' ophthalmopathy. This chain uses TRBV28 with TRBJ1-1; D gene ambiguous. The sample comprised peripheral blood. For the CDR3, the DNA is TGTGCCAGCAGTTTATCGCATACTGAAGCTTTCTTT. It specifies CASSLSHTEAFF.